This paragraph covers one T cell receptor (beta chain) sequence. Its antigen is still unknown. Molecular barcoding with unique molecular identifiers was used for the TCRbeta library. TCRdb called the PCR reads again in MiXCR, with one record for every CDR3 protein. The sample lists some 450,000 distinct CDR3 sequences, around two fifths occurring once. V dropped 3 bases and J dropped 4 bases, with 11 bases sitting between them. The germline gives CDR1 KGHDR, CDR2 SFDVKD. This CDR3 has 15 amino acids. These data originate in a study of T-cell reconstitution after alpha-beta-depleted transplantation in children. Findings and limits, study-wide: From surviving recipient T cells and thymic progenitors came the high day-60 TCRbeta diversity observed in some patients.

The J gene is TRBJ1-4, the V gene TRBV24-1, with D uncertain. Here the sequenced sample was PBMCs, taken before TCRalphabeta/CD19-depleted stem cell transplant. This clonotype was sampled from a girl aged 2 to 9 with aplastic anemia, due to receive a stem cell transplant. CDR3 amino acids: CATSDDRDINEKLFF. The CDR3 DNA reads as TGTGCCACCAGTGATGACCGAGACATTAATGAAAAACTGTTTTTT.